This TCR beta chain was recorded in a study of blood T cell repertoires in COVID-19. The wider study: Acute-phase and convalescent COVID-19 samples originated in the United States, Italy and Spain. Sources were T cells, B-cell-depleted T cells, or PBMCs; the material itself was cDNA or gDNA.

Study processing details: Reference gene primer amplification yielded estimated nucleated cell counts. The protocol was immunoSEQ multiplex PCR, while the TCRdb copy is restricted to in-frame clones and leaves out a portion. From that table come the V and J calls and clone size; the DNA was used to work out D and trimming. The sample includes some 58,000 clones, 80% to 95% seen only once; the top ten take around 4.3%. Germline CDR1 reads LGHDT; CDR2 reads YNNKEL (reference sequence). The CDR3 runs 14 residues. Trimming stripped 5 bases from V and 2 bases from J, with 10 bases between. The material sequenced was peripheral blood. The V gene is TRBV3-1 (or the pseudogene TRBV3-2), the J gene TRBJ1-3, with D maybe TRBD1 (6 bases). This TCR came from a man aged 45-60 years with active COVID-19. In nucleotides, the CDR3 is TGTGCCAGCAGCAGCACAGGGCCTGGAAACACCATATATTTT. This encodes CASSSTGPGNTIYF.